This T cell receptor (beta chain) was profiled in a study of regulatory T cells in long-lasting Graves disease. Study-level results: Persistent disease preferred TRBV28, TRBJ1-2 and TRBJ2-5; new disease, TRBV20-1 and TRBJ2-1.

With iRepertoire HTBI primers and Arm-PCR of CDR3 regions, TCR beta libraries were built. TCRdb processed the multiplex PCR reads anew with MiXCR; each CDR3 protein has one entry. Of around 330,000 distinct CDR3 sequences listed, about 18% are singletons. CDR1 is SEHNR, CDR2 FQNEAQ, per germline (reference sequence). The CDR3 is made up of 13 amino acids. Trimming shortened V by 7 bases and J by 10 bases, and 19 bases separated the two germline ends. This clonotype has only a few counts. Its antigen is unknown. Indicated time point: newly diagnosed GD, antithyroid drugs for less than 3 months. Preparation of the TCR library used RNA extracted from PBMCs. Patients came from an endocrinology department in Xi'an, China. An approximately 10-milliliter sample of peripheral blood was drawn into EDTA tubes.

The sample was peripheral blood mononuclear cells (PBMCs), taken at new diagnosis, from a patient treated with antithyroid drugs. The TCR was taken from a female donor with Graves disease. The V call is TRBV7-9, the J call TRBJ1-2; perhaps TRBD1 as D (6 bases). This chain's CDR3 is CASTMGQGLDYTF. The CDR3 DNA reads TGTGCCAGCACTATGGGGCAGGGGTTGGACTACACCTTC.